The 10 T cell receptor beta chains in this list originate from one sample, sequenced in a study of shared clonotypes between healthy human individuals. Using immunoSEQ multiplex PCR, the repertoire was profiled, and TCRdb retains in-frame clones only, with some absent. This repertoire shows about half a million clones, 60% to 80% found once; its top ten account for around 13%. Sequencing input: PBMCs. The receptors stem from a woman aged 40 to 50 in good health. Some clones in this sample may be carry-over from other donors' samples.

The genes are TRBV27 and TRBJ2-5; 7 nucleotides match TRBD1. This CDR3 region has 13 residues. Germline-derived CDR1 and CDR2 are MNHEY and SMNVEV (reference sequence). V lost 6 bases to trimming and J lost 4 bases; unmatched junction nucleotides: 5. CDR3 residues: CASRGTATETQYF. CDR3 nucleotides: TGTGCCAGCAGAGGGACAGCTACAGAGACCCAGTACTTC.

This chain connects TRBV10-1 to TRBJ2-7, with D hard to call. Germline loops: CDR1 WNHNN, CDR2 SYGVQD (reference sequence). Deletions cut 2 bases from V and 3 bases from J, with 5 bases between. This CDR3 has 12 residues. The CDR3 region is CASSEHGYEQYF. In DNA, the CDR3 is TGCGCCAGCAGTGAGCACGGCTACGAGCAGTACTTC.

V gene TRBV28 combines with J gene TRBJ2-7; D is uncertain. The CDR3 sequence is 14 residues long. The V end was cut by 3 bases, the J end by 2 bases, with 11 bases between. The germline V gene encodes CDR1 MDHEN and CDR2 SYDVKM. The chain's CDR3 is CASSLKVKTYEQYF. DNA for the CDR3: TGTGCCAGCAGTTTGAAGGTCAAAACCTACGAGCAGTACTTC.

About this clone itself: This sequence is one base from a far larger clone and is likely a read error. This chain joins TRBV5-6 and TRBJ2-3; TRBD2 aligns across 10 bases. This CDR3 contains 17 residues. Germline V gives CDR1 SGHDT, CDR2 YYEEEE. In DNA, the CDR3 is TGTGCCAGCAGCTGGACTAGCGGACATGCTAGCACAGATGCGCAGTATTTT. This gives the protein CASSWTSGHASTDAQYF. The full variable domain, completed using reference TRBV5-6 and TRBJ2-3, is DAGVTQSPTHLIKTRGQQVTLRCSPKSGHDTVSWYQQALGQGPQFIFQYYEEEERQRGNFPDRFSGHQFPNYSSELNVNALLLGDSALYLCASSWTSGHASTDAQYFGPGTRLTVL.

This rearrangement joins TRBV19 to TRBJ2-3; D gene unclear. Between the trimmed V and J ends, which lost 3 bases and 2 bases, there was a span of 15 bases. The CDR3 totals 16 residues. Germline CDR1 reads LNHDA; CDR2 reads SQIVND (reference sequence). CDR3 in amino acids: CASSMVDGFFTDTQYF. The CDR3 coding sequence is TGTGCCAGTAGTATGGTCGATGGGTTCTTCACAGATACGCAGTATTTT.

This chain connects TRBV30 to TRBJ2-3; D possibly corresponds to TRBD2 (6 bases). This CDR3 is built from 13 residues. The germline CDR1 and CDR2 sequences are GTSNPN and SVGIG (reference sequence). V was cut by 2 bases and J by 2 bases, with 8 bases left in between. The CDR3 bases are TGTGCCTGGAGTCGCGGGGTCACAGATACGCAGTATTTT. Translated: CAWSRGVTDTQYF.

The rearrangement uses TRBV18 and TRBJ1-1, with unresolved D. Germline lookup yields CDR1 KGHSH and CDR2 LQKENI. CDR3 length: 12 residues. V gave up 6 bases and J gave up 4 bases, with 9 bases separating them. In nucleotides, the CDR3 is TGTGCCAGCTCTCTGGACCGCACTGAAGCTTTCTTT. This encodes CASSLDRTEAFF.

As concerns this clone: No conserved phenylalanine or tryptophan is present at the end of the CDR3, so a read error is the likely explanation. The V gene is TRBV30, the J gene TRBJ2-3; tentatively, D is TRBD1 or TRBD2 (5 bases each). The V and J ends lost 2 bases and 0 bases respectively, with 9 bases between them. The CDR3 sequence is 14 residues long. In germline, CDR1 is GTSNPN, CDR2 SVGIG (reference sequence). DNA for the CDR3: TGTGCCTGGAGTCAGGGAGCCAGCACAGATACGCAGTATCTT. Its translation is CAWSQGASTDTQYL.

On this clone: At one of its ends the junction is not consistent with the germline gene, which may arise from a read error. The chain has TRBV7-9 and TRBJ1-1, with D possibly being TRBD1 (5 bases). The CDR3 sequence is 13 residues long. Germline CDR1 is SEHNR and CDR2 is FQNEAQ (reference sequence). CDR3 nucleotides: TGTGCCGGTCAACGGCCAGGGTTCACTGAAGCTTCCTTT. This sequence encodes CAGQRPGFTEASF.

This clone appeared many times. This same CDR3 is encoded by further DNA sequences in the sample. The chain recombines TRBV18 with TRBJ2-2; 7 nucleotides align to TRBD2. Trimming cost V 2 bases and J 0 bases; bases outside gene matches: 0. The CDR3 length is 15 residues. Per the germline V gene, CDR1 is KGHSH and CDR2 is LQKENI. CDR3 sequence (DNA): TGTGCCAGCTCACCAAGCGGGACGAACACCGGGGAGCTGTTTTTT. This gives the protein CASSPSGTNTGELFF.